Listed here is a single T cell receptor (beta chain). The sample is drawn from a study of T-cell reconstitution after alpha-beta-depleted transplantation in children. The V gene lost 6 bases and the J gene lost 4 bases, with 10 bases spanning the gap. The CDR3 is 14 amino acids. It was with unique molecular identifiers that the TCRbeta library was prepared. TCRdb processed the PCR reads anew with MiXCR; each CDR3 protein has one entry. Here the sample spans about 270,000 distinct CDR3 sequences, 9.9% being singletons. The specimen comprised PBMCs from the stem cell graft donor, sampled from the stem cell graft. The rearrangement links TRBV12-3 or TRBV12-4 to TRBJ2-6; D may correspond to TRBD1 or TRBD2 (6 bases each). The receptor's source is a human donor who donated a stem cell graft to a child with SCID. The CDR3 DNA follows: TGTGCCAGCAGCCAGGGGAGGGGGGCCAACGTCCTGACTTTC. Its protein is CASSQGRGANVLTF.